This T cell receptor beta chain was sequenced for a study of shared clonotypes between healthy human individuals (dated by TCRdb to 2020 to 2021). With regard to the full study: A few men and two women, aged 18 to 49 years, made up the cohort. For each donor, CD4 naive and CD4 memory were each run on three plates, CD8 naive on two plates, and CD8 memory on one plate. To estimate repertoire size and how much clonotype sharing occurs between individuals, the study deeply sequenced the blood TCR repertoires of several healthy adults. To increase sequencing depth and limit assay-specific biases, different laboratories used diverse techniques to prepare libraries and sequence TCR repertoires. Between about 0.94 and 8.9 billion PBMCs per donor were obtained by leukapheresis. The research as a whole found: The genetic and exposure-history diversity represented was limited by the small number of donors. Clonotypes shared by all four sorted-subset donors showed higher generation probabilities than non-shared clonotypes. Larger estimated clonotype richness was generally found for naive subsets than for memory subsets. Approximately 5% of naive CD4, 3% to 3.5% of naive CD8, 2.3% of memory CD4, and around 0.42% of memory CD8 clonotypes were shared across a few donors. Even with the large sequencing depth, rarefaction of the sorted-subset datasets indicated that sequencing was incomplete. Pairwise subsampling indicated that sequencing depth was expected to affect the degree of clonotype sharing among donors. Sampling was restricted to blood, and TCR repertoires in tissues likely differ from the TCR repertoires found in blood.

In its sample, this clone was seen once. Which antigen it targets is not known. Per-nucleotide qualities are absent, and no much larger clonotype sits a single base away. V lost 2 bases and J lost 4 bases; the stretch between them is 12 bases long. The CDR3 numbers 14 residues from cysteine through phenylalanine. Only CDR3 DNA remains: 42 bases, in frame from the first base. CDR1 SGHAT and CDR2 FQNNGV are derived from the germline V gene. CD8 naive samples consisted of CD45RO-negative cells that were positively selected for CCR7, yielding a CD45RA+CCR7+ population without TemRA cells. Donors were healthy HIV-negative adults with no recently reported acute infections or vaccinations. Every donor was a Caucasian adult living in Nashville, Tennessee, USA. After blood collection by leukapheresis, PBMCs were isolated using Ficoll-Histopaque density gradient centrifugation and then cryopreserved in the vapor phase of liquid nitrogen. Analytical flow cytometry was used to check the purity and quantity of each magnetically sorted T cell population. Each sorted fraction had its genomic DNA isolated and then quantified by UV absorbance on a Nanodrop 2000c.

TCR CDR3 regions were amplified from genomic DNA by multiplex PCR using the deep immunoSEQ assay. Extracted genomic DNA from each cell subset was spread evenly across all wells of several immunoSEQ 96-well plates, with each plate serving as a replicate. For sorted subsets, roughly 0.2 ug genomic DNA, equal to about 30,000 T cell genomes, was loaded into each replicate PCR. Purified libraries were quantified with a Qubit 3.0 fluorometer, sized on a Bioanalyzer 2100, and re-quantified with the KAPA Library Quantification kit. A separate single-read 150-cycle Illumina NextSeq 550 flow cell was used to sequence each immunoSEQ 96-well plate. The authors' analysis ran thus. Because the immunoSEQ output included only junctional sequences and no quality scores, the filtering could not be the same as the filtering used for full-length reads. Sequences were annotated with PyIR, a Python wrapper for IgBLAST v1.9, using IMGT germline references to assign V/J genes and CDR3. Reads were removed for weak V/J assignments (E-value above 1e-6), missing CDR3, stop codons, out-of-frame junctions, or ambiguous translated residues. V3J clonotypes were defined as sequences sharing an identical inferred V gene, J gene, and CDR3 amino acid sequence. Percentage overlap between repertoires was calculated by dividing the number of shared unique clonotypes by the size of the smaller repertoire. Repertoire richness was assessed with RTK rarefaction, the Chao1 estimator, and Recon v2.1 estimates of unobserved clonotypes. For all TCRbeta clonotypes obtained by the gDNA method from a few donors, generation probabilities were computed with OLGA. TCRdb re-hosts the immuneACCESS table, in-frame sequences only. Its copies lack some clones; in the studies checked, an unresolved V gene accounts for under half of them, and the cause for the rest is not known. From that table come the V and J calls and clone size; the DNA was used to work out D and trimming. This sample holds more than 2 million clones; about 95% were observed only once. Around 1.1% of the sample lies in the top ten.

The chain is encoded by TRBV11-2 joined to TRBJ2-7; 5 matching bases give a weak D call of TRBD1. Sample: naive CD8+ T cells sorted from blood. Reading the label with the study, this specimen's cell subset or site is: CD45RA+CCR7+. The sequence was obtained from a man aged 18 to 30 in good health. The CDR3 protein sequence reads: CASSLSDGQYEQYF. The nucleotide sequence is given as TGTGCCAGCAGCTTATCCGACGGACAATACGAGCAGTACTTC.